The 10 T cell receptor beta chains listed next were all sequenced from one sample in a study of blood T cell repertoires in COVID-19. TCRdb's table, derived via immunoSEQ multiplex PCR, lists solely in-frame clones and lacks some. The sample yields around 68,000 clones, 85% to 90% seen once. Material: peripheral blood. The receptors derive from a man aged 45-65 years with acute or convalescent COVID-19.

The chain carries TRBV7-9 and TRBJ1-2; 11 bases are a match to TRBD1. This CDR3 contains 16 residues. Germline V gene sequence: CDR1 SEHNR, CDR2 FQNEAQ (reference sequence). V lost 6 bases and J lost 4; bases outside the gene matches: 10. The CDR3 region has the DNA TGTGCCAGCAGTCCAGGGACAGGGGGATTCGGCTATGGCTACACCTTC. Amino acids: CASSPGTGGFGYGYTF.

The V gene is TRBV7-2, the J gene TRBJ2-1; a weak D match, TRBD2 (5 bases). V was trimmed by 2 bases and J by 9 bases, leaving 14 bases between them. The CDR3 loop spans 14 amino acids. The germline CDR1 and CDR2 sequences are SGHTA and FQGNSA. This CDR3 reads CASSLLWGVGEQFF. The CDR3 bases are TGTGCCAGCAGCTTATTGTGGGGAGTGGGTGAGCAGTTCTTC.

The chain is built from TRBV5-4 and TRBJ2-7; TRBD2 matches at 8 bases. The V gene end was trimmed by 7 bases and the J gene end by 2 bases; junction bases not matched to a gene: 8. Germline V gene sequence: CDR1 SGHNT, CDR2 YYREEE (reference sequence). CDR3 length: 14 amino acids. This CDR3 reads CASSRGGATYEQYV. CDR3 nucleotides: TGTGCCAGCTCCCGGGGGGGGGCCACCTACGAGCAGTACGTC.

This sequence joins TRBV7-9 and TRBJ2-1; 7 bases are shared with TRBD2. Losses at the gene ends were 0 bases for V and 4 bases for J; bases not matched to a gene: 6. The CDR3 extends over 16 amino acids. In germline, CDR1 is SEHNR, CDR2 FQNEAQ (reference sequence). The CDR3 nucleotides read TGTGCCAGCAGCTTAGCCCCGGGACTAAATTACAATGAGCAGTTCTTC. Translation gives CASSLAPGLNYNEQFF.

This chain joins TRBV11-2 and TRBJ1-4; 7 nucleotides match TRBD1. The CDR3 is made up of 15 amino acids. CDR1 SGHAT and CDR2 FQNNGV come from the germline V gene. V was clipped by 6 bases and J by 6 bases; unmatched bases: 10. CDR3 amino acids: CASSPTGIPDEKLFF. The CDR3 DNA follows: TGTGCCAGCAGTCCGACAGGGATTCCGGATGAAAAACTGTTTTTT.

The chain combines TRBV6-5 with TRBJ1-4, with D possibly matching TRBD1 (6 bases). Germline loops: CDR1 MNHEY, CDR2 SVGAGI. Trimming pared 4 bases from V and 8 bases from J, leaving 14 bases between. The CDR3 totals 14 residues. The CDR3: CASSLQGTGEKLFF. The DNA of the CDR3 is TGTGCCAGCAGTTTACAGGGCACGGGGGAAAAACTGTTTTTT.

This CDR3 reads CASLGFGTSVRGANVLTF. The CDR3 DNA is TGTGCCAGCCTGGGGTTCGGGACTAGTGTGAGGGGGGCCAACGTCCTGACTTTC. This chain connects TRBV21-1 to TRBJ2-6; the listed D gene, TRBD2, was not tested against the DNA. TRBV21-1 is noted as a pseudogene. The CDR3 extends over 18 amino acids.

The gene calls are TRBV4-1 and TRBJ1-4; a possible D gene is TRBD1 (5 bases). Germline CDR1 is MGHRA and CDR2 is YSYEKL. The CDR3 runs 17 residues. The V and J ends lost 0 bases and 5 bases respectively, with 16 bases between them. CDR3 amino acids: CASSQDGRAHGNEKLFF. In DNA, the CDR3 is TGCGCCAGCAGCCAAGATGGCAGGGCGCACGGAAATGAAAAACTGTTTTTT.

The genes are TRBV19 and TRBJ1-5; TRBD1 might be the D (6 bases). Germline-derived CDR1 and CDR2 are LNHDA and SQIVND (reference sequence). V was clipped by 7 bases and J by 3 bases, with 16 bases between them. The CDR3 covers 15 residues. The CDR3 is CASKSDSSFNQPQHF. Here the CDR3 DNA reads TGTGCCAGTAAATCGGACAGCTCGTTCAATCAGCCCCAGCATTTT.

The J gene is TRBJ2-7, the V gene TRBV5-1; 7 nucleotides line up with TRBD1. This CDR3 region has 15 residues. Trimming at V came to 4 bases and at J to 0 bases, leaving 7 bases not matched to a gene. Germline V gives CDR1 SGHRS, CDR2 YFSETQ. The CDR3 sequence: CASSPLTGSSYEQYF. The CDR3 DNA follows: TGCGCCAGCAGCCCGTTGACAGGGAGCTCCTACGAGCAGTACTTC. The full variable domain, in which reference TRBV5-1 and TRBJ2-7 provide the parts outside the CDR3, is KAGVTQTPRYLIKTRGQQVTLSCSPISGHRSVSWYQQTPGQGLQFLFEYFSETQRNKGNFPGRFSGRQFSNSRSEMNVSTLELGDSALYLCASSPLTGSSYEQYFGPGTRLTVT.